Below are 8 T cell receptor beta chains sequenced from a single sample in a study of blood T cell repertoires in COVID-19. Sequenced by immunoSEQ multiplex PCR; TCRdb stores in-frame clones only, minus some. The sample consists of under 300,000 clones, approximately 79% of them appearing once. Sequencing was performed on peripheral blood. These receptors came from a woman in her thirties or forties with active or convalescent COVID-19.

This clone was counted a few times. The gene calls are TRBV6-5 and TRBJ2-7; tentative D call: TRBD1 (5 bases). The V gene's germline CDR1 is MNHEY and CDR2 SVGAGI. The CDR3 runs to 15 residues. Trimming shortened V by 2 bases and J by 2 bases, and 13 bases separated the two germline ends. The CDR3 is CASSYRHIGAYEQYV. The CDR3 DNA is TGTGCCAGCAGTTACCGGCATATAGGGGCCTACGAGCAGTACGTC.

CDR3 nucleotide sequence: TGTGCCAGCAGCTCCGGACAGGGGTGGAGTCAGCCCCAGCATTTT. This encodes CASSSGQGWSQPQHF. The chain has TRBV7-3 and TRBJ1-5; 9 bases align to TRBD1. The CDR3 contains 15 residues. CDR1 and CDR2 from the germline V gene are SGHTA and FQGTGA. Trimming at V came to 4 bases and at J to 6 bases, leaving 7 bases not matched to a gene.

The chain has TRBV6-5 and TRBJ1-4; D possibly corresponds to TRBD1 (5 bases). CDR1 and CDR2 from the germline V gene are MNHEY and SVGAGI. The V end lost 10 bases, the J end lost 7 bases, and 16 bases lay between the germline ends. CDR3 length equals 13 residues. The CDR3 DNA is TGTGCCACCACCGACAGTTCGGGTGAAAAACTGTTTTTT. Its translation is CATTDSSGEKLFF.

The chain links TRBV11-2 to TRBJ1-2, with a tentative D call TRBD1 (5 bases). Per germline, CDR1 SGHAT and CDR2 FQNNGV. The CDR3 runs 18 residues. Trimming shortened V by 5 bases and J by 4 bases, and 26 bases separated the two germline ends. CDR3 DNA sequence: TGTGCCAGCAGCCCTAGCGGGGAGCCCCCTGGGACGGGCTATGGCTACACCTTC. Translated, it gives CASSPSGEPPGTGYGYTF.

In this sample, this clone turned up once. The rearrangement uses TRBV7-8 and TRBJ1-3; 7 bases map to TRBD1. The CDR3 runs to 14 residues. The germline V gene encodes CDR1 SGHVS and CDR2 FQNEAQ. V dropped 6 bases and J dropped 0; count of bases not matched to a gene: 2. Written as DNA, the CDR3 is TGTGCCAGCAGGGGACAGTCCTCTGGAAACACCATATATTTT. Residues: CASRGQSSGNTIYF.

There are a few counts of this clone. The chain couples TRBV30 to TRBJ1-1; D not certain. Germline V lookup: CDR1 GTSNPN, CDR2 SVGIG (reference sequence). CDR3 length equals 11 residues. V lost 2 bases to trimming and J lost 10 bases, with 11 bases between them. The CDR3 region has the DNA TGTGCCTGGAGTTTCCGAAGAGGAGCTTTCTTT. Its protein product is CAWSFRRGAFF.

The chain couples TRBV19 to TRBJ1-5; a weak D match, TRBD1 (6 bases). Germline V lookup: CDR1 LNHDA, CDR2 SQIVND (reference sequence). V was pared by 5 bases and J by 4 bases, with 9 bases between. The CDR3 runs 13 residues. CDR3 residues: CASSVDRNQPQHF. CDR3 sequence (DNA): TGTGCCAGTAGTGTGGACAGAAATCAGCCCCAGCATTTT.

In nucleotides, the CDR3 is TGCGCCAGCAGCCAAGAGGAGTACTATGGCTACACCTTC. This sequence encodes CASSQEEYYGYTF. This chain uses TRBV4-1 with TRBJ1-2, with D uncertain. The V end was cut by 0 bases, the J end by 3 bases, with 5 bases between. The CDR3 contains 13 residues. The germline CDR1 and CDR2 sequences are MGHRA and YSYEKL.